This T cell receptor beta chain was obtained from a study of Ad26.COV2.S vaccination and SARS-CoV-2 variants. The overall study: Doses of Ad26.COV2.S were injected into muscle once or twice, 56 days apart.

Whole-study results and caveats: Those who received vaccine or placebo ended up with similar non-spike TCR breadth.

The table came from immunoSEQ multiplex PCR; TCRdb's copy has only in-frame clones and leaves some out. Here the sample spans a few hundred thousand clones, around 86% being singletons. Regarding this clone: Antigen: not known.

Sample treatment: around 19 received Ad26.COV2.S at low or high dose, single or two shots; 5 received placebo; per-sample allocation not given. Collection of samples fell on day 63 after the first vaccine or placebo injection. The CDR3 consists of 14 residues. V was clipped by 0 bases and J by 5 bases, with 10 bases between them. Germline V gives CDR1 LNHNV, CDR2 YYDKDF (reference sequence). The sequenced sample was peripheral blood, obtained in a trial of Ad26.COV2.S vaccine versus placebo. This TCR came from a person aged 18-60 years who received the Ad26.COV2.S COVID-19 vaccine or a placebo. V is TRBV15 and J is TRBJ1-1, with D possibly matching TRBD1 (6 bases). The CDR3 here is CATSRDRGKTEAFF. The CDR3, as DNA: TGTGCCACCAGCAGAGACAGGGGCAAGACTGAAGCTTTCTTT.